This TCR beta chain comes out of a study of liver allograft versus peripheral blood T cells. Study background: The authors compared T cell receptor repertoires in transplanted livers with those in the peripheral blood of recipients.

This CDR3 has 16 amino acids. CDR1 and CDR2 (germline): MNHEY, SMNVEV (reference sequence). V was clipped by 3 bases and J by 1 base; unmatched bases: 3. From the reads, TCRdb called clonotypes with MiXCR, one entry per CDR3 protein. This repertoire shows several thousand distinct CDR3 sequences, more than 15% found once; its top ten account for around 49%. By proportion, this clonotype is medium-sized. The TCR comes from a human patient who had a liver transplant. Part of the T cell pool may stem from the graft donor. This chain links TRBV27 with TRBJ2-2; 9 bases map to TRBD2. The CDR3 spells CASSFIAGENTGELFF. In nucleotides, the CDR3 is TGTGCCAGCAGTTTCATAGCGGGAGAGAACACCGGGGAGCTGTTTTTT.